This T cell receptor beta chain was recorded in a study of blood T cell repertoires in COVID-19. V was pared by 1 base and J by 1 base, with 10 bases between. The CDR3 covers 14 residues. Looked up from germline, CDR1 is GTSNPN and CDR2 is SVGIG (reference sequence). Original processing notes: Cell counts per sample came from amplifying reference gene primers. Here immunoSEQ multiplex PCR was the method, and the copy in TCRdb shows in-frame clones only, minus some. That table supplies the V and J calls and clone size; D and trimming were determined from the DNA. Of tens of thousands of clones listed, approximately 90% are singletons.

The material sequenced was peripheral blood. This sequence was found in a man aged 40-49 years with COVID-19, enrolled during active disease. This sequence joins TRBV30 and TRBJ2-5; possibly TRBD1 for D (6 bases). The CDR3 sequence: CAWSAGTLQETQYF. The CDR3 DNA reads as TGTGCCTGGAGTGCCGGGACACTCCAAGAGACCCAGTACTTC.